These T cell receptor beta chains were read from a single sample in a study of T cell responses to AZD1222 COVID-19 vaccine. Method: immunoSEQ multiplex PCR; TCRdb's copy keeps in-frame clones and lacks some. This table has 140,000 to 150,000 clones, about 92% appearing once. The source was peripheral blood, collected after recovery from COVID-19. These receptors were taken from an adult who had recovered from COVID-19. CDR3s include the opening cysteine and the closing phenylalanine or tryptophan. D genes are given only for firm matches. Only some rows state a clone size, as once, few, many or a class for expanded clones.

D gene | clone size | J gene | V gene | CDR3 protein | CDR3 DNA
TRBD1 | . | TRBJ2-2 | TRBV6-5 | CASRQQGAITGELFF | TGTGCCAGCAGGCAACAGGGGGCGATTACCGGGGAGCTGTTTTTT
. | . | TRBJ1-2 | TRBV2 | CASSEQGVSGYTF | TGTGCCAGCAGTGAACAGGGAGTGTCTGGCTACACCTTC
TRBD2 | once | TRBJ2-3 | TRBV24-1 | CATSVSSGGFTDTQYF | TGTGCCACCAGCGTCTCTAGCGGGGGATTCACAGATACGCAGTATTTT
TRBD1 | . | TRBJ1-2 | TRBV19 | CASSTTGEAPGYTF | TGTGCCAGTAGTACGACAGGGGAGGCACCAGGCTACACCTTC
. | . | TRBJ1-1 | TRBV7-9 | CASSLQPDTEAFF | TGTGCCAGCAGCTTACAGCCAGACACTGAAGCTTTCTTT
TRBD1 | . | TRBJ2-1 | TRBV6-2/TRBV6-3 | CASSLTGEQFF | TGTGCCAGCAGTCTGACAGGGGAGCAGTTCTTC
. | . | TRBJ2-6 | TRBV7-9 | CASSLAAGQGNSGANVLTF | TGTGCCAGCAGCTTAGCGGCAGGGCAGGGCAACTCTGGGGCCAACGTCCTGACTTTC
TRBD2 | . | TRBJ2-7 | TRBV3-1/TRBV3-2 | CASSLEGGTSGRAYEQYF | TGTGCCAGCAGCCTCGAAGGGGGAACTAGCGGGAGGGCCTACGAGCAGTACTTC
. | once | TRBJ1-6 | TRBV7-9 | CASSSESGTGNSPLHF | TGTGCCAGCAGCTCAGAGTCCGGGACGGGGAATTCACCCCTCCACTTT
. | . | TRBJ1-1 | TRBV28 | CASSLRDTEAFF | TGTGCCAGCAGTTTGAGGGACACTGAAGCTTTCTTT
TRBD2 | . | TRBJ2-3 | TRBV29-1 | CSVEGDSGTSGATSTDTQYF | TGCAGCGTTGAAGGGGACTCCGGGACTAGCGGGGCCACTAGCACAGATACGCAGTATTTT
. | . | TRBJ1-4 | TRBV28 | CASSSDPWTTNEKLFF | TGTGCCAGCAGTTCTGATCCATGGACAACTAATGAAAAACTGTTTTTT